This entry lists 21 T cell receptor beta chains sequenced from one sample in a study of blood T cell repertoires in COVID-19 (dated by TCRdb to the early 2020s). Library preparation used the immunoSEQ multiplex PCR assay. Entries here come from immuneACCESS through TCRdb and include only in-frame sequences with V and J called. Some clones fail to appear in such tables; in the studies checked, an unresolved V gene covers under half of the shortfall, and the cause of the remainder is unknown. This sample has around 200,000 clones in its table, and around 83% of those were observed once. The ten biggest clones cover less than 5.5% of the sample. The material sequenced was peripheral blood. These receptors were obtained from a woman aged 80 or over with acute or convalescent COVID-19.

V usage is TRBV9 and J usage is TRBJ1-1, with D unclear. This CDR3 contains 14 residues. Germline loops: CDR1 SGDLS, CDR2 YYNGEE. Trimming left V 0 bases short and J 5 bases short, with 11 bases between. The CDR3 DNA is TGTGCCAGCAGCGTAGGGGTAACTAAAACTGAAGCTTTCTTT. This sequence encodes CASSVGVTKTEAFF.

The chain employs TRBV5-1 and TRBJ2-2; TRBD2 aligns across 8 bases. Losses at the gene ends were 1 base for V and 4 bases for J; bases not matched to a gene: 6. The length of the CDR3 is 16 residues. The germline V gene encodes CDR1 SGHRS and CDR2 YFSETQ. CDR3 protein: CASSLLGLVATGELFF. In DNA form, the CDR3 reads TGCGCCAGCAGCTTGTTGGGACTAGTAGCCACCGGGGAGCTGTTTTTT.

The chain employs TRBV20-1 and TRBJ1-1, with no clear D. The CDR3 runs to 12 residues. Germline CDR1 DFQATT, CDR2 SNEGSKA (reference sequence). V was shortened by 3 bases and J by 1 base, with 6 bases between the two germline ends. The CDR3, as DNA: TGCAGTGCTAGTCAGTCGAACACTGAAGCTTTCTTT. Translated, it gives CSASQSNTEAFF.

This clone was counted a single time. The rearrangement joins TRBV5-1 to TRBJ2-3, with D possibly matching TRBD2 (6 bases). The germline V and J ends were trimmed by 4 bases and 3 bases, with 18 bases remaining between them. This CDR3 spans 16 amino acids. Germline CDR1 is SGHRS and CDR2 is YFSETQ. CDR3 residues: CASSMGRLVGTDTQYF. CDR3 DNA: TGCGCCAGCAGCATGGGACGACTAGTAGGTACAGATACGCAGTATTTT.

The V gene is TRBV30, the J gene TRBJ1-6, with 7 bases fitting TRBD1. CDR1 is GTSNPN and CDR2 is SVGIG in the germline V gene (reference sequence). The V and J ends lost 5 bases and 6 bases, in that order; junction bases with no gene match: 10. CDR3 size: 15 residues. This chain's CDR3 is CAWGPPDRPNSPLHF. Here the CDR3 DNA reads TGTGCCTGGGGCCCCCCGGACAGGCCTAATTCACCCCTCCACTTT. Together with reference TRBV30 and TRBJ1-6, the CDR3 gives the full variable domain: SQTIHQWPATLVQPVGSPLSLECTVEGTSNPNLYWYRQAAGRGLQLLFYSVGIGQISSEVPQNLSASRPQDRQFILSSKKLLLSDSGFYLCAWGPPDRPNSPLHFGNGTRLTVT.

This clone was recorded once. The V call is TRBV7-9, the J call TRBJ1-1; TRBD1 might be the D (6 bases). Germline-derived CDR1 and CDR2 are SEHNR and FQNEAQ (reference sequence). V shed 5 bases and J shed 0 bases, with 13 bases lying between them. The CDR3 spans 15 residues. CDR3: CASSPGALMNTEAFF. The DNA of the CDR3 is TGTGCCAGCAGCCCAGGGGCCCTAATGAACACTGAAGCTTTCTTT.

The CDR3 protein is CASSLASVWDTSYTEAFF. The CDR3 DNA is TGTGCCAGCAGCTTGGCCTCTGTTTGGGACACCTCTTACACTGAAGCTTTCTTT. V and J are TRBV5-5 and TRBJ1-1; D possibly corresponds to TRBD1 (6 bases). The V gene's germline CDR1 is SGHKS and CDR2 YYEKEE (reference sequence). The germline V and J ends were trimmed by 0 bases and 3 bases, with 21 bases remaining between them. CDR3 length equals 18 residues.

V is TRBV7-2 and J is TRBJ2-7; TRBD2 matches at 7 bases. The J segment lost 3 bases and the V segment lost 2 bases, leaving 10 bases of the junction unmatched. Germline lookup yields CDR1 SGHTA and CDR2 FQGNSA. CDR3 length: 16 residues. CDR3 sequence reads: CASSLSGGAGLYEQYF. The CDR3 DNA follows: TGTGCCAGCAGCTTATCGGGGGGAGCAGGGCTCTACGAGCAGTACTTC.

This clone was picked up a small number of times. CDR3 in DNA: TGTGCCAGCTCACGGACCAGGGGCTTTAACAGCGAGCAGTTCTTC. It is translated as CASSRTRGFNSEQFF. The chain uses TRBV18 and TRBJ2-1; a possible D gene is TRBD1 (6 bases). Germline assignment: CDR1 KGHSH and CDR2 LQKENI. V gave up 4 bases and J gave up 10 bases, with 20 bases separating them. The CDR3 contains 15 residues.

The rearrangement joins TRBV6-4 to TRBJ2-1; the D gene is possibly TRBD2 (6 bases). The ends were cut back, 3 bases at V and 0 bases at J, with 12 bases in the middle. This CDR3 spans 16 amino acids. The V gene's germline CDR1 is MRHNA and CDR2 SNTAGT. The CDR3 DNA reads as TGTGCCAGCAGTGAGCCGGGACTCCGCTCCTACAATGAGCAGTTCTTC. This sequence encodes CASSEPGLRSYNEQFF.

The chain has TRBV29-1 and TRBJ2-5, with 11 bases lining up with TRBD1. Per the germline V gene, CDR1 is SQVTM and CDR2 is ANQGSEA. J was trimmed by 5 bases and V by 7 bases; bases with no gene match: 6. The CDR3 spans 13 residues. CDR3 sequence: CSGRTGGIETQYF. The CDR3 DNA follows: TGCAGCGGTAGGACAGGGGGCATCGAGACCCAGTACTTC.

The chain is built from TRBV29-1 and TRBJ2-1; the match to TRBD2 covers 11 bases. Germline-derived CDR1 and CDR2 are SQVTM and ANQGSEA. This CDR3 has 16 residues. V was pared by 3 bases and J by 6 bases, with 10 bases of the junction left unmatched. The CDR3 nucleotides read TGCAGCGTTGATATGTTAGCGGGAGGGCCCAGCAATGAGCAGTTCTTC. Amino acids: CSVDMLAGGPSNEQFF.

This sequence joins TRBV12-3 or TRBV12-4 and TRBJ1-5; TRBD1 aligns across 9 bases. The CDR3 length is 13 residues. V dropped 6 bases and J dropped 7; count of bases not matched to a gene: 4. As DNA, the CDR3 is TGTGCCAGCAGGGGACAGGGTGGACAGCCCCAGCATTTT. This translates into CASRGQGGQPQHF.

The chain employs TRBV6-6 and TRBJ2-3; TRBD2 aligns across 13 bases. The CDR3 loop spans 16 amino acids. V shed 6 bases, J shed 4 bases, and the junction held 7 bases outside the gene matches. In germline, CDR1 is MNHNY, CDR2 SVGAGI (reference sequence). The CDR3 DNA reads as TGTGCCAGCAGCCTACCCGGACTAGCGGGAGCAGATACGCAGTATTTT. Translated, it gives CASSLPGLAGADTQYF.

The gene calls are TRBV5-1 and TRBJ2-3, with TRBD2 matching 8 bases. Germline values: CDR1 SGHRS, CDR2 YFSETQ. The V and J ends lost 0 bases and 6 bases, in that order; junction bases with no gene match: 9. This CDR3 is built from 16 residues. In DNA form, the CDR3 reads TGCGCCAGCAGCTTGGGGAGCGGGAGCCCTGCCGATACGCAGTATTTT. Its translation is CASSLGSGSPADTQYF. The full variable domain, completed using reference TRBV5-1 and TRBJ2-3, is KAGVTQTPRYLIKTRGQQVTLSCSPISGHRSVSWYQQTPGQGLQFLFEYFSETQRNKGNFPGRFSGRQFSNSRSEMNVSTLELGDSALYLCASSLGSGSPADTQYFGPGTRLTVL.

The CDR3 region is CASSLFFAGQGAGYTF. The CDR3 bases are TGCGCCAGCAGCTTGTTTTTCGCCGGACAGGGGGCTGGCTACACCTTC. The J gene is TRBJ1-2, the V gene TRBV5-1, with TRBD1 identical over 11 bases. This CDR3 spans 16 amino acids. From germline, CDR1 is SGHRS and CDR2 YFSETQ. The V segment lost 1 base and the J segment 7 bases; nucleotides outside the gene matches: 9.

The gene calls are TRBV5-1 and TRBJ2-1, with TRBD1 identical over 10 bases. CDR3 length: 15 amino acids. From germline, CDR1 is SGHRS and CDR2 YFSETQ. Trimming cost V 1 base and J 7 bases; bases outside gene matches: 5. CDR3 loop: CASSLRDRGLNEQFF. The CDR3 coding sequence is TGCGCCAGCAGCTTGCGGGACAGGGGATTGAATGAGCAGTTCTTC.

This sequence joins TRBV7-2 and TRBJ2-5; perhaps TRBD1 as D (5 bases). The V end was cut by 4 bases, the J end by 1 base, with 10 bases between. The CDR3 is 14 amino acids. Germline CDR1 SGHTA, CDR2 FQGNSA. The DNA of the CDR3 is TGTGCCAGCAGCTCAGGGTGGGCCCAAGAGACCCAGTACTTC. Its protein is CASSSGWAQETQYF.

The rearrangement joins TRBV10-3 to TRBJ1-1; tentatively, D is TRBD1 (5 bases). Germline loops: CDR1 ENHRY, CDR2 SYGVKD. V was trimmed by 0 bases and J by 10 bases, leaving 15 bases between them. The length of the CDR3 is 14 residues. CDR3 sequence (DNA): TGTGCCATCAGTGAGTCGAGGGAGGGGAGTGGAGCTTTCTTT. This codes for CAISESREGSGAFF.

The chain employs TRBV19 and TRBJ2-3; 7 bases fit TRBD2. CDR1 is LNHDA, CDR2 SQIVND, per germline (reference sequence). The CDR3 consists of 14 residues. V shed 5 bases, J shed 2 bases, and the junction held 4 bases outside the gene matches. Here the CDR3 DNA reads TGTGCCAGTAGTGCTAGCGGCAACACAGATACGCAGTATTTT. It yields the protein CASSASGNTDTQYF.

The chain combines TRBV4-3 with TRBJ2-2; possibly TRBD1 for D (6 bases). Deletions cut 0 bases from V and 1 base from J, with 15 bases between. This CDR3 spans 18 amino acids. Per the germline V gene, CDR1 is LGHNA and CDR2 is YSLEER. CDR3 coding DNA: TGCGCCAGCAGCCAAGATCCCCTCGGGACAAGGAACACCGGGGAGCTGTTTTTT. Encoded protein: CASSQDPLGTRNTGELFF.